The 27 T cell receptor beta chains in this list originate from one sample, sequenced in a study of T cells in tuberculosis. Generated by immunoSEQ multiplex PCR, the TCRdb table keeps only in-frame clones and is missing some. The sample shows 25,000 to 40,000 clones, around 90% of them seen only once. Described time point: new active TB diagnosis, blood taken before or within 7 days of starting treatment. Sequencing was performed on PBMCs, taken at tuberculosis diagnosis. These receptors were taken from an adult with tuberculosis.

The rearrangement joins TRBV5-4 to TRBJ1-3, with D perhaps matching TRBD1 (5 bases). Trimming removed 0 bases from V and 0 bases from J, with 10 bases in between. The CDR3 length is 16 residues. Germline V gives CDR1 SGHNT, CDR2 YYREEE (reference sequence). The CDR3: CASSLGLQGSGNTIYF. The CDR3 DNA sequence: TGTGCCAGCAGCTTGGGTCTCCAGGGCTCTGGAAACACCATATATTTT.

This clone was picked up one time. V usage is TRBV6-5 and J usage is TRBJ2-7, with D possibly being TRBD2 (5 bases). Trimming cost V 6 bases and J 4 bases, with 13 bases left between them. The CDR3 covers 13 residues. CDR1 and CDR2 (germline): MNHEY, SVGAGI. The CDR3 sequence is CASRDLDLYEQYF. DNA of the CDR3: TGTGCCAGCAGGGACTTAGATTTGTACGAGCAGTACTTC.

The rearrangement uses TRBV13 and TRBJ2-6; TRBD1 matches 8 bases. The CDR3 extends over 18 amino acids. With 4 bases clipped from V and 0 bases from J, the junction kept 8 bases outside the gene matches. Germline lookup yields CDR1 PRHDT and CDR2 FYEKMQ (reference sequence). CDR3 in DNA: TGTGCCAGCAGCTCCTCCGGGACAGGCCCCTCTGGGGCCAACGTCCTGACTTTC. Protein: CASSSSGTGPSGANVLTF.

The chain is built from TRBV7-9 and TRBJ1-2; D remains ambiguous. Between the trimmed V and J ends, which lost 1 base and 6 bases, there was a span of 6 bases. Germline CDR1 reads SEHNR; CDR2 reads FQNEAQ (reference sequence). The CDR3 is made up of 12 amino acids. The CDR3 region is CASSLDRDGYTF. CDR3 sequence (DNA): TGTGCCAGCAGCTTAGATCGGGATGGCTACACCTTC.

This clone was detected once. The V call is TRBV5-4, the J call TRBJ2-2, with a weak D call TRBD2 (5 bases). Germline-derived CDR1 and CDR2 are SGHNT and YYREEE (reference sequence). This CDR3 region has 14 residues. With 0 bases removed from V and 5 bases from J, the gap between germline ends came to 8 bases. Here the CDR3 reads CASSLGGLTGELFF. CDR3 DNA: TGTGCCAGCAGCTTGGGTGGACTTACCGGGGAGCTGTTTTTT. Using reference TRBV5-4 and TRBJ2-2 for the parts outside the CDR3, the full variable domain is ETGVTQSPTHLIKTRGQQVTLRCSSQSGHNTVSWYQQALGQGPQFIFQYYREEENGRGNFPPRFSGLQFPNYSSELNVNALELDDSALYLCASSLGGLTGELFFGEGSRLTVL.

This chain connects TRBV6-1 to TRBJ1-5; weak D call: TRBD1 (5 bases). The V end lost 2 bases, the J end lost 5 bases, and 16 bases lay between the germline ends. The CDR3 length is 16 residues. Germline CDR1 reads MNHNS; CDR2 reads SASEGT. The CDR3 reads CASSETDQGFYQPQHF. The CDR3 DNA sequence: TGTGCCAGCAGTGAAACCGATCAGGGTTTTTATCAGCCCCAGCATTTT.

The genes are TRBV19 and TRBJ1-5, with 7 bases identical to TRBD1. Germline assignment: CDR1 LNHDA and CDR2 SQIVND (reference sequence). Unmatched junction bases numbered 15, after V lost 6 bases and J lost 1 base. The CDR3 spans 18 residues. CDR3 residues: CASRPLGRGSLSNQPQHF. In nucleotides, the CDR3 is TGTGCCAGTAGGCCCTTGGGCAGGGGGTCCCTCAGCAATCAGCCCCAGCATTTT.

CDR3 loop: CASSDRIGAMNTEAFF. DNA for the CDR3: TGTGCCAGCAGTGATCGGATCGGAGCCATGAACACTGAAGCTTTCTTT. The chain employs TRBV6-1 and TRBJ1-1, with D unclear. CDR1 and CDR2 (germline): MNHNS, SASEGT. This CDR3 is built from 16 residues. Trimming pared 3 bases from V and 0 bases from J, leaving 14 bases between.

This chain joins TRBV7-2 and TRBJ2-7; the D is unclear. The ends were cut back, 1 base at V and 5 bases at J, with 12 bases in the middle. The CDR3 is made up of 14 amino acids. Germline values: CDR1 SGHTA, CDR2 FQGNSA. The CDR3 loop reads CASSLDSGPDEQYF. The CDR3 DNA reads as TGTGCCAGCAGCTTAGACTCGGGTCCCGACGAGCAGTACTTC.

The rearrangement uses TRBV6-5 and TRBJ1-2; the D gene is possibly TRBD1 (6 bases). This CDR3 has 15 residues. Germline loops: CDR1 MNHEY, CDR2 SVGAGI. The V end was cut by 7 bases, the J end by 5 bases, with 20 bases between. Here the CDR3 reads CASTSSAAGEYGYTF. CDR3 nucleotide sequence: TGTGCCAGCACCTCATCGGCGGCAGGGGAGTATGGCTACACCTTC.

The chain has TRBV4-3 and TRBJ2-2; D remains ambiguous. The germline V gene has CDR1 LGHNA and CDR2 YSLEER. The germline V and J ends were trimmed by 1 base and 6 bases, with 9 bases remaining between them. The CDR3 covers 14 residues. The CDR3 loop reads CASSQGSRSGELFF. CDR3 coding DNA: TGCGCCAGCAGCCAAGGGTCCAGGTCCGGGGAGCTGTTTTTT.

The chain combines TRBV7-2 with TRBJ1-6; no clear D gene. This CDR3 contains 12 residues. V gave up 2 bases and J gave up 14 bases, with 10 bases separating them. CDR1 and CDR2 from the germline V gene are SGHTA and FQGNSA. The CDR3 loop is CASSLQLYTLHF. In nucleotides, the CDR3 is TGTGCCAGCAGCTTACAGTTGTACACCCTCCACTTT.

The CDR3 DNA sequence: TGTGCCAGCAGCGTCAGACAGGGCGATGAAAAACTGTTTTTT. Amino acid sequence: CASSVRQGDEKLFF. The rearrangement joins TRBV7-9 to TRBJ1-4; 7 bases are a match to TRBD1. The V and J ends lost 5 bases and 6 bases, in that order; junction bases with no gene match: 6. Germline V gives CDR1 SEHNR, CDR2 FQNEAQ (reference sequence). The CDR3 contains 14 residues.

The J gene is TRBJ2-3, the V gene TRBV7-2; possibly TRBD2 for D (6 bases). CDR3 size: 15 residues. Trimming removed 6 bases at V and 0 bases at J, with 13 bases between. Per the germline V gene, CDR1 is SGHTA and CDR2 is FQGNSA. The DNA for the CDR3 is TGTGCCAGCAGGGTTAAAAGCGGGAGCACAGATACGCAGTATTTT. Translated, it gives CASRVKSGSTDTQYF.

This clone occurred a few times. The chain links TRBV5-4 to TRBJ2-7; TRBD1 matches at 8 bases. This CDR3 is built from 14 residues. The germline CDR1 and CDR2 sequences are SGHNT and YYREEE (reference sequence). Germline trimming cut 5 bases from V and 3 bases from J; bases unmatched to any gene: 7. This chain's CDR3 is CASSADRGHYEQYF. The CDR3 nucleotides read TGTGCCAGCAGTGCTGACAGGGGACACTACGAGCAGTACTTC.

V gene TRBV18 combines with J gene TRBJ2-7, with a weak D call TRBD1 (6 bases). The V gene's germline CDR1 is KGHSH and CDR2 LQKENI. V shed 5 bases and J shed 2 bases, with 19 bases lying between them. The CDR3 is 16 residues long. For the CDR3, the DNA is TGTGCCAGCTCAGCCCTCCGGGACACTTTGGCCTACGAGCAGTACTTC. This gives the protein CASSALRDTLAYEQYF.

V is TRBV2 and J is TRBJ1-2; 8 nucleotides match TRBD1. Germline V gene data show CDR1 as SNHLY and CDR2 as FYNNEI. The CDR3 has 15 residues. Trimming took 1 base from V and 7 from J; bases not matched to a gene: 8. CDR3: CASSEGTGRSTGYTF. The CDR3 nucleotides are TGTGCCAGCAGTGAAGGGACAGGGCGTTCCACTGGCTACACCTTC.

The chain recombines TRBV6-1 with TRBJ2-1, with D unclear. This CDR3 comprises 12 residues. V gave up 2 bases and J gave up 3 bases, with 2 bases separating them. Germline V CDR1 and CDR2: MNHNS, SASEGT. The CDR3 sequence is CASSERYNEQFF. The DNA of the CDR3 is TGTGCCAGCAGTGAACGCTACAATGAGCAGTTCTTC.

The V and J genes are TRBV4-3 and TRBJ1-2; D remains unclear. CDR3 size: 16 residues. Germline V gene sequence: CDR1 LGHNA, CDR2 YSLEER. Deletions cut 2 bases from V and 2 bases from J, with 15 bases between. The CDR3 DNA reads TGCGCCAGCAGCCAATCGGCCAGGCGAAAGAACTATGGCTACACCTTC. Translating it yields CASSQSARRKNYGYTF.

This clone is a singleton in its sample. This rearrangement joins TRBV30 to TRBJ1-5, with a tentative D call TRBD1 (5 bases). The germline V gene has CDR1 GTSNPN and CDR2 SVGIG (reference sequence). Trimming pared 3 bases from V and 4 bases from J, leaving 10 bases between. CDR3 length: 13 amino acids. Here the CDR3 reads CAWSPDSNQPQHF. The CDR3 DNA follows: TGTGCCTGGAGCCCAGACAGTAATCAGCCCCAGCATTTT.

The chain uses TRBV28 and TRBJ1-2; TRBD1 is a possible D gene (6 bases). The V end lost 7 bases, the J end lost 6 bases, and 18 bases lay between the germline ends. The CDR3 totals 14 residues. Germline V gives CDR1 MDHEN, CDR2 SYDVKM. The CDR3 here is CASIRTGRDDGYTF. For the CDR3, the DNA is TGTGCCAGCATCCGCACAGGGAGAGATGATGGCTACACCTTC.

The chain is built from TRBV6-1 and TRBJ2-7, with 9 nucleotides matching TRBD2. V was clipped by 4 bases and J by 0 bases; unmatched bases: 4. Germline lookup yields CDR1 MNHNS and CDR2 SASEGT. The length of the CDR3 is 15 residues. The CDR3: CASSATSGLSYEQYF. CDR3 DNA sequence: TGTGCCAGCAGTGCAACTAGCGGGCTCTCCTACGAGCAGTACTTC.

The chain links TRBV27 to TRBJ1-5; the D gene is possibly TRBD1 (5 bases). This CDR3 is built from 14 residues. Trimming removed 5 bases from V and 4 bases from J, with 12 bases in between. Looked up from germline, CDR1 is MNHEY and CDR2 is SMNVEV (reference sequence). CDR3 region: CASSPSAGNQPQHF. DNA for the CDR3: TGTGCCAGCAGTCCCAGTGCAGGGAATCAGCCCCAGCATTTT.

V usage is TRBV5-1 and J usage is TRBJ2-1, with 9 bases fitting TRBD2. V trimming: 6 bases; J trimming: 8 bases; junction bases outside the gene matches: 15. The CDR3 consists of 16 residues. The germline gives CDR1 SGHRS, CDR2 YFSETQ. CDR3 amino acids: CASTPTRGGGADEQFF. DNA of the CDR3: TGCGCCAGCACCCCCACGAGGGGCGGGGGGGCCGATGAGCAGTTCTTC.

In DNA, the CDR3 is TGTGCCAGCAGCTACGACCAGGGTGGCCATGGCTACACCTTC. Protein: CASSYDQGGHGYTF. The chain links TRBV11-1 to TRBJ1-2; the D gene is possibly TRBD1 (5 bases). Germline V lookup: CDR1 SGHAT, CDR2 FQDESV (reference sequence). The CDR3 runs 14 residues. The V end lost 4 bases, the J end lost 6 bases, and 15 bases lay between the germline ends.

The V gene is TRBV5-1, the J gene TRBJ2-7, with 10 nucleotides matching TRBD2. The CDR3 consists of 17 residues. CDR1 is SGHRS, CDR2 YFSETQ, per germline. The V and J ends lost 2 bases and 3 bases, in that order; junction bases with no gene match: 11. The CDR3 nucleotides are TGCGCCAGCAGCTTCTCCAAAGGGACTAGCGCCTACTACGAGCAGTACTTC. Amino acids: CASSFSKGTSAYYEQYF.

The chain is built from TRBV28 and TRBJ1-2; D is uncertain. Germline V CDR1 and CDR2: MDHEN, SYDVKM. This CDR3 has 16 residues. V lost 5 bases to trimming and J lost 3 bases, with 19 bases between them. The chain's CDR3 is CASSAPGRPNHYGYTF. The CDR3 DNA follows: TGTGCCAGCAGTGCCCCTGGCAGGCCAAACCACTATGGCTACACCTTC.